A selection of T cell receptor beta chains follows, all from one sample in a study of blood T cell repertoires in COVID-19. Profiling relied on immunoSEQ multiplex PCR, and the TCRdb table lists in-frame clones only, not all of them. The sample holds roughly 81,000 clones; about nine tenths are singletons and the top ten take roughly 2%. The material sequenced was peripheral blood. The receptors were gathered from a woman in her 50s in a cohort sampled during active COVID-19. The CDR3 runs from the conserved cysteine through the conserved F or W. The order of the fields is CDR3 protein, CDR3 DNA, clone size, J gene, D gene, V gene. A D gene is named only where the DNA matches it firmly. Some rows mark clone size as missing; the rest say once, few, many or name a class of expanded clone.

CDR3: CASRVQGATGELFF
DNA: TGCGCCAGCAGAGTACAGGGGGCAACCGGGGAGCTGTTTTTT
size: NA
J: TRBJ2-2
D: TRBD1
V: TRBV10-2

CDR3: CASSALLGYEQYF
DNA: TGCGCCAGCAGCGCGTTACTAGGCTACGAGCAGTACTTC
size: NA
J: TRBJ2-7
D: NA
V: TRBV5-1

CDR3: CASSLGRLAPEYF
DNA: TGTGCCAGCAGCTTAGGGCGACTAGCCCCGGAGTACTTC
size: NA
J: TRBJ2-7
D: TRBD2
V: TRBV7-9

CDR3: CSVAELVDTEAFF
DNA: TGCAGCGTTGCTGAGTTAGTAGACACTGAAGCTTTCTTT
size: NA
J: TRBJ1-1
D: NA
V: TRBV29-1

CDR3: CASSPTPGTRGYEQYF
DNA: TGTGCCAGCAGTCCCACACCCGGGACTAGAGGTTACGAGCAGTACTTC
size: NA
J: TRBJ2-7
D: TRBD2
V: TRBV27

CDR3: CASRTGAGGYTF
DNA: TGTGCCAGCAGGACAGGGGCCGGGGGCTACACCTTC
size: medium-sized
J: TRBJ1-2
D: TRBD1
V: TRBV27

CDR3: CASRGTASIEQFF
DNA: TGTGCCAGCAGAGGGACAGCCTCAATCGAGCAGTTCTTC
size: NA
J: TRBJ2-1
D: TRBD1
V: TRBV6-5

CDR3: CASRGTGRYTF
DNA: TGTGCCAGCAGGGGGACAGGGCGCTACACCTTC
size: NA
J: TRBJ1-2
D: TRBD1
V: TRBV2

CDR3: CASSLQAEGAEAFF
DNA: TGTGCCAGCAGCCTTCAGGCAGAAGGGGCTGAAGCTTTCTTT
size: NA
J: TRBJ1-1
D: NA
V: TRBV3-1/TRBV3-2

CDR3: CASARTGGGSAFF
DNA: TGTGCCAGCGCCCGGACAGGGGGGGGATCAGCTTTCTTT
size: NA
J: TRBJ1-1
D: TRBD1
V: TRBV6-5

CDR3: CASSLFLSANTGELFF
DNA: TGTGCCAGCAGTTTATTTCTAAGCGCGAACACCGGGGAGCTGTTTTTT
size: NA
J: TRBJ2-2
D: NA
V: TRBV27

CDR3: CASSPGNTEAFF
DNA: TGTGCCAGCAGCCCAGGAAACACTGAAGCTTTCTTT
size: NA
J: TRBJ1-1
D: NA
V: TRBV12-3/TRBV12-4